This T cell receptor (beta chain) was sequenced during a study of CD8 T cells in Susac syndrome. This CDR3 has 13 amino acids. The germline V gene encodes CDR1 DFQATT and CDR2 SNEGSKA (reference sequence). The RNA, about 0.45 to 1 ug, was put through reverse transcription using random hexamers. Across 54 Vbeta and 13 Jbeta, immunoSEQ multiplex PCR amplified TCR beta CDR3. A single record per CDR3 protein comes from TCRdb applying MiXCR to the immunoSEQ multiplex PCR reads. The table lists over 100,000 distinct CDR3 sequences, about nine tenths of them singletons. High-throughput TCR beta sequencing covered peripheral CD8+ and CD4+ T cells. The CD8+ and CD4+ T cells were isolated magnetically using a negative isolation approach, whereas the TEMRA cells were enriched by FACS. Points from the study as a whole: Individuals included in the TCR sequencing and HLA analysis were acknowledged by the study to be relatively few in number.

Comments on this clonotype: The target antigen is unknown. A junction boundary mismatches the germline segment, possibly from a read error.

The source material was CD4+ T cells from PBMCs. The rearrangement links TRBV20-1 to TRBJ1-1; unclear D gene. The clonotype was recovered from a human donor in good health. The CDR3 nucleotides read TGCAGTGCTTCCACCGGGCCAAGCACTGAAGCTTCCTTT. Encoded protein: CSASTGPSTEASF.